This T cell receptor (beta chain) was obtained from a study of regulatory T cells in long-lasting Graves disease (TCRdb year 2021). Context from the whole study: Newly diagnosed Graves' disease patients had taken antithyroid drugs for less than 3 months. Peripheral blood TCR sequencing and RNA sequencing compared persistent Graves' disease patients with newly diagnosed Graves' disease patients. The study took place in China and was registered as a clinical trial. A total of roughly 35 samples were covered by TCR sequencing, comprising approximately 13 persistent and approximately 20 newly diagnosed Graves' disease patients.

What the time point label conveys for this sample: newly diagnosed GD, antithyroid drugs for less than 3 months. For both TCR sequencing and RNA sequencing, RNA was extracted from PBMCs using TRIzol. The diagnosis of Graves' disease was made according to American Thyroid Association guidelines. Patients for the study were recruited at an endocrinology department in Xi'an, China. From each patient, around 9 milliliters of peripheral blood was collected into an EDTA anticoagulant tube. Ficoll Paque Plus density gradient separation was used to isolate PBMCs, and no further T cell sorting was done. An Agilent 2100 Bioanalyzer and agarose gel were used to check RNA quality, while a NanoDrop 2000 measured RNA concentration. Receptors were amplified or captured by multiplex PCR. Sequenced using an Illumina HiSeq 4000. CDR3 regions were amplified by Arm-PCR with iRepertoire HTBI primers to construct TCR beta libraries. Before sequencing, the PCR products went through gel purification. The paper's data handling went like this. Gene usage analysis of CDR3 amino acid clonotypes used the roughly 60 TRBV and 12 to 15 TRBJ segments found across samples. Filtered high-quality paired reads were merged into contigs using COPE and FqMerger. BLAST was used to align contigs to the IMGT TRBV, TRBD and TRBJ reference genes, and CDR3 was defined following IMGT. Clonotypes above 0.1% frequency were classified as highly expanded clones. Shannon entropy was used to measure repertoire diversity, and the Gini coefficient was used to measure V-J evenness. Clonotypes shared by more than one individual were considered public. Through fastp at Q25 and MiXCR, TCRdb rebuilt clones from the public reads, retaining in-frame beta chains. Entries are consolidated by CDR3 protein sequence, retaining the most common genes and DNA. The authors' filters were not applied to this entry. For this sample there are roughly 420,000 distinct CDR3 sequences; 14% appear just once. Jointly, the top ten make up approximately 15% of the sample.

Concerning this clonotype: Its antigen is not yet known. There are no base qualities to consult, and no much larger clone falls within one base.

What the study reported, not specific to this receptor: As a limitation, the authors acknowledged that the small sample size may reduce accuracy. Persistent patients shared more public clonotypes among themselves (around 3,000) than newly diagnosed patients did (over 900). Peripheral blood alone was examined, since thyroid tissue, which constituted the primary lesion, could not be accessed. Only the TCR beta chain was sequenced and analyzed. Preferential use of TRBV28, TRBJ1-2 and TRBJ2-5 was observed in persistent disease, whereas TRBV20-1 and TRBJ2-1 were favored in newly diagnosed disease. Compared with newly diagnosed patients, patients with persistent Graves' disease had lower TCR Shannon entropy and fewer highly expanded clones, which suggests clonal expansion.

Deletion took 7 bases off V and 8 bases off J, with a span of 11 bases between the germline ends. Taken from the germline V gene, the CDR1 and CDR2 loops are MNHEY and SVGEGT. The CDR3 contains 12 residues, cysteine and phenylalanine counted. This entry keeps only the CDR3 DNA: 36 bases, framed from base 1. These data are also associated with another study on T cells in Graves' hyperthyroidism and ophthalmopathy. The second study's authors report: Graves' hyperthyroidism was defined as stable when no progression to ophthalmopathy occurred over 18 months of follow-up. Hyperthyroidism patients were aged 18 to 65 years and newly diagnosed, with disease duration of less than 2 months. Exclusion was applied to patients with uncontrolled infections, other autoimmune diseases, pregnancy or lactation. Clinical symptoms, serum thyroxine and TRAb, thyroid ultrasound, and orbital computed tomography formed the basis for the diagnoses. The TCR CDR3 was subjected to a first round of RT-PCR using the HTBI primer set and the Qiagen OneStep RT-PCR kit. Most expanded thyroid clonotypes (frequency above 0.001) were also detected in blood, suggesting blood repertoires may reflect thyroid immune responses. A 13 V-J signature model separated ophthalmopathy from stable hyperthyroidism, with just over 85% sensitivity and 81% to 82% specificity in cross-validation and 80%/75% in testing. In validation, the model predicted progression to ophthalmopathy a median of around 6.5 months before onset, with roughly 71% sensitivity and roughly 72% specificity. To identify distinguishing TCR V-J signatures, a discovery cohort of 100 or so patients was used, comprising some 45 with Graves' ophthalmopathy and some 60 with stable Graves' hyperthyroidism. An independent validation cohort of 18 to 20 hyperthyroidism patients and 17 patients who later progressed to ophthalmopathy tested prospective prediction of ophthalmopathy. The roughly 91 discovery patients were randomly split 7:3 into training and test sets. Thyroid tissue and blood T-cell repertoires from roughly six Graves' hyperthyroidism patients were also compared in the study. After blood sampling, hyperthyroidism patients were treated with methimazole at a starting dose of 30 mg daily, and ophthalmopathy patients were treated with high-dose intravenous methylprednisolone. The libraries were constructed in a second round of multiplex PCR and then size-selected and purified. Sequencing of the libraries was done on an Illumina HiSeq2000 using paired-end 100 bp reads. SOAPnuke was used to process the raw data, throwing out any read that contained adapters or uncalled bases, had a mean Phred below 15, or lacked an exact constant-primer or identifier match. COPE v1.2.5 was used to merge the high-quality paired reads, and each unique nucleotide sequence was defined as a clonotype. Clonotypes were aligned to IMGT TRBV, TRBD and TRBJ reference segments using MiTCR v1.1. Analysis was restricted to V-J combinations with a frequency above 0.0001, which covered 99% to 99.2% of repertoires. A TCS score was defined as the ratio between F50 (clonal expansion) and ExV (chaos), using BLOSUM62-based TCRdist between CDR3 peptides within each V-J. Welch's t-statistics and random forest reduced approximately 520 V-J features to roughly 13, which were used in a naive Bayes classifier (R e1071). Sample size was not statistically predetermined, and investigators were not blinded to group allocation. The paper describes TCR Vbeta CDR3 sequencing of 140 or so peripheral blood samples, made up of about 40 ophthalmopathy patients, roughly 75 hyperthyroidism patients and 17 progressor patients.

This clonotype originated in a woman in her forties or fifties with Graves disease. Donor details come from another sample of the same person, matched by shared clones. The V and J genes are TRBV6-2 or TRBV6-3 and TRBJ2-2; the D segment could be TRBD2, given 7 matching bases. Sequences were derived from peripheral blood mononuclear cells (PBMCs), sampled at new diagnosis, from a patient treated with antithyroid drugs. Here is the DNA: TGTGCCAGCACCGAGGGGGGGGGGGAGCTGTTTTTT. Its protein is CASTEGGGELFF.